This T cell receptor beta chain was profiled in a study of T cell repertoires in cytomegalovirus infection. Whole-study context: Epitope selection comprised recently identified HLA-C-restricted CMV epitopes and well-studied HLA-B-restricted CMV epitopes. The public TCR beta signatures pointed to both CMV infection and matching HLA type.

Study-wide results and caveats: Clonotypes of TCR beta that were HLA-C-restricted and CMV-specific dominated the ex vivo response. Identification of carriers of CMV plus the relevant HLA was achieved through cumulative public TCR beta family frequency.

TCRdb re-called the reads through MiXCR, storing one row per CDR3 protein. The data contain 830,000 or so distinct CDR3 sequences, approximately 32% of them singletons. This clonotype was counted only a few times. Its antigen is as yet unknown. Germline lookup yields CDR1 SGHAT and CDR2 FQDESV (reference sequence). This CDR3 spans 15 amino acids. Trimming removed 5 bases from V and 7 bases from J; junction bases left unmatched: 10. The source of this sequence is a human donor in good health (CMV status not recorded). Some clones in this sample may be carry-over from other donors' samples. Material: cultured CD8+ T cells from PBMCs, obtained from culture after CMV antigen stimulation. The rearrangement uses TRBV11-1 and TRBJ2-2; 7 bases match TRBD1. CDR3 sequence: CASSPRGGEGGELFF. CDR3 DNA sequence: TGTGCCAGCAGCCCCCGAGGGGGCGAGGGCGGGGAGCTGTTTTTT.